These T cell receptor beta chains were read from a single sample in a study of blood T cell repertoires in COVID-19. Assay: immunoSEQ multiplex PCR; the TCRdb copy retains only in-frame clones and omits some. The table records 200,000 to 250,000 clones, 75% to 90% of them present only once. The sample was peripheral blood. These TCRs come from an older woman with active or convalescent COVID-19. Both conserved end residues are part of each CDR3. The D gene is left open where the match is weak. Not every row has a clone size; where given, it reads once, few, many or a size class.

D gene: TRBD1; J gene: TRBJ1-6; V gene: TRBV7-3; clone size: .; CDR3 protein: CASSSHGQGDSPLHF; CDR3 DNA: TGTGCCAGCAGCTCACACGGACAGGGAGATTCACCCCTCCACTTT
D gene: TRBD2; J gene: TRBJ2-7; V gene: TRBV19; clone size: .; CDR3 protein: CASSLAGGHSSYEQYF; CDR3 DNA: TGTGCCAGTAGTCTTGCGGGGGGCCACAGCTCCTACGAGCAGTACTTC
D gene: .; J gene: TRBJ2-5; V gene: TRBV7-8; clone size: .; CDR3 protein: CASSLALGSQETQYF; CDR3 DNA: TGTGCCAGCAGCTTAGCGCTAGGGAGCCAAGAGACCCAGTACTTC
D gene: .; J gene: TRBJ2-1; V gene: TRBV21-1; clone size: .; CDR3 protein: CASSKAQGQGSYNEQFF; CDR3 DNA: TGTGCCAGCAGCAAAGCGCAGGGACAGGGATCCTACAATGAGCAGTTCTTC
D gene: .; J gene: TRBJ2-7; V gene: TRBV11-3; clone size: .; CDR3 protein: CASSSGTNSYEQYF; CDR3 DNA: TGTGCCAGCAGCTCCGGGACAAACTCCTACGAGCAGTACTTC
D gene: .; J gene: TRBJ1-4; V gene: TRBV30; clone size: .; CDR3 protein: CAWSHGQREKLFF; CDR3 DNA: TGTGCCTGGAGCCATGGACAGCGGGAAAAACTGTTTTTT
D gene: TRBD1; J gene: TRBJ1-6; V gene: TRBV18; clone size: .; CDR3 protein: CASSPGVDRAAPLHF; CDR3 DNA: TGTGCCAGCTCACCAGGGGTGGACAGGGCCGCACCCCTCCACTTT
D gene: TRBD1; J gene: TRBJ1-6; V gene: TRBV6-5; clone size: .; CDR3 protein: CASSYSGQGNSPLHF; CDR3 DNA: TGTGCCAGCAGTTACTCGGGACAGGGAAATTCACCCCTCCACTTT
D gene: .; J gene: TRBJ1-3; V gene: TRBV30; clone size: .; CDR3 protein: CAWSVARRAGNTIYF; CDR3 DNA: TGTGCCTGGAGTGTAGCCCGGCGGGCGGGAAACACCATATATTTT
D gene: TRBD2; J gene: TRBJ2-7; V gene: TRBV7-2; clone size: once; CDR3 protein: CASSKTSGAGEQYF; CDR3 DNA: TGTGCCAGCAGCAAGACTAGCGGAGCTGGCGAGCAGTACTTC
D gene: .; J gene: TRBJ1-5; V gene: TRBV9; clone size: .; CDR3 protein: CASSPGGINQPQHF; CDR3 DNA: TGTGCCAGCAGCCCTGGGGGGATCAATCAGCCCCAGCATTTT
D gene: TRBD1; J gene: TRBJ1-6; V gene: TRBV18; clone size: .; CDR3 protein: CASSPGQGQDSPLHF; CDR3 DNA: TGTGCCAGCTCCCCTGGACAGGGTCAGGACTCACCCCTCCACTTT
D gene: .; J gene: TRBJ2-5; V gene: TRBV10-2; clone size: .; CDR3 protein: CASRGGSPAKETQYF; CDR3 DNA: TGCGCCAGCAGGGGGGGTTCGCCTGCCAAAGAGACCCAGTACTTC
D gene: .; J gene: TRBJ2-5; V gene: TRBV15; clone size: .; CDR3 protein: CATSRDGGPGTQYF; CDR3 DNA: TGTGCCACCAGCAGAGATGGCGGTCCGGGGACCCAGTACTTC
D gene: TRBD2; J gene: TRBJ2-1; V gene: TRBV18; clone size: .; CDR3 protein: CASSPTSGGAPGNEQFF; CDR3 DNA: TGTGCCAGCTCACCAACTAGCGGGGGGGCCCCTGGGAATGAGCAGTTCTTC
D gene: .; J gene: TRBJ2-7; V gene: TRBV6-5; clone size: .; CDR3 protein: CASSLQQSYEQYF; CDR3 DNA: TGTGCCAGCAGTTTACAGCAGTCCTACGAGCAGTACTTC
D gene: TRBD1; J gene: TRBJ2-2; V gene: TRBV5-4; clone size: .; CDR3 protein: CASSAGTGGGTGELFF; CDR3 DNA: TGTGCCAGCAGCGCTGGGACAGGGGGCGGTACCGGGGAGCTGTTTTTT
D gene: TRBD1; J gene: TRBJ1-6; V gene: TRBV5-1; clone size: .; CDR3 protein: CASTSGTGPYSPLHF; CDR3 DNA: TGCGCCAGCACTTCCGGGACAGGGCCCTATTCACCCCTCCACTTT
D gene: .; J gene: TRBJ1-2; V gene: TRBV19; clone size: .; CDR3 protein: CASNSENRANYGYTF; CDR3 DNA: TGTGCCAGTAATTCGGAAAACAGGGCTAACTATGGCTACACCTTC
D gene: TRBD1; J gene: TRBJ1-4; V gene: TRBV27; clone size: .; CDR3 protein: CASSPGDRANEKLFF; CDR3 DNA: TGTGCCAGCAGTCCCGGGGACAGGGCGAATGAAAAACTGTTTTTT
D gene: TRBD1; J gene: TRBJ1-4; V gene: TRBV3-1/TRBV3-2; clone size: .; CDR3 protein: CASSHFDRGQLFF; CDR3 DNA: TGTGCCAGCAGCCACTTCGACAGGGGGCAACTGTTTTTT
D gene: TRBD1; J gene: TRBJ1-2; V gene: TRBV5-6; clone size: .; CDR3 protein: CASSLDVGQGYGYTF; CDR3 DNA: TGTGCCAGCAGCTTGGATGTGGGACAGGGCTATGGCTACACCTTC
D gene: .; J gene: TRBJ1-1; V gene: TRBV29-1; clone size: few; CDR3 protein: CSVQVSEAFF; CDR3 DNA: TGCAGCGTACAGGTATCTGAAGCTTTCTTT
D gene: .; J gene: TRBJ2-1; V gene: TRBV5-1; clone size: once; CDR3 protein: CASSDVQGGDEQFF; CDR3 DNA: TGCGCCAGCAGCGACGTCCAGGGGGGCGATGAGCAGTTCTTC
D gene: .; J gene: TRBJ1-4; V gene: TRBV28; clone size: .; CDR3 protein: CATSFSLNEKLFF; CDR3 DNA: TGTGCCACAAGTTTTAGCTTAAATGAAAAACTGTTTTTT
D gene: .; J gene: TRBJ2-3; V gene: TRBV19; clone size: .; CDR3 protein: CASRVDWSADTQYF; CDR3 DNA: TGTGCCAGTAGGGTCGATTGGAGCGCAGATACGCAGTATTTT
D gene: .; J gene: TRBJ1-1; V gene: TRBV18; clone size: .; CDR3 protein: CASSPRREVENTEAFF; CDR3 DNA: TGTGCCAGCTCACCACGGCGGGAGGTGGAGAACACTGAAGCTTTCTTT
D gene: .; J gene: TRBJ2-5; V gene: TRBV10-3; clone size: .; CDR3 protein: CAISDKGGETQYF; CDR3 DNA: TGTGCCATCAGTGACAAGGGCGGGGAGACCCAGTACTTC
D gene: TRBD2; J gene: TRBJ2-5; V gene: TRBV10-3; clone size: .; CDR3 protein: CAISVTSGGETQYF; CDR3 DNA: TGTGCCATCAGTGTTACTAGCGGGGGGGAGACCCAGTACTTC
D gene: TRBD1; J gene: TRBJ1-1; V gene: TRBV5-1; clone size: .; CDR3 protein: CASSLTGGMNTEAFF; CDR3 DNA: TGCGCCAGCAGCCTGACAGGGGGCATGAACACTGAAGCTTTCTTT
D gene: .; J gene: TRBJ2-1; V gene: TRBV11-2; clone size: .; CDR3 protein: CASSFLSGGADYNEQFF; CDR3 DNA: TGTGCCAGCAGCTTTTTAAGCGGAGGGGCTGACTACAATGAGCAGTTCTTC